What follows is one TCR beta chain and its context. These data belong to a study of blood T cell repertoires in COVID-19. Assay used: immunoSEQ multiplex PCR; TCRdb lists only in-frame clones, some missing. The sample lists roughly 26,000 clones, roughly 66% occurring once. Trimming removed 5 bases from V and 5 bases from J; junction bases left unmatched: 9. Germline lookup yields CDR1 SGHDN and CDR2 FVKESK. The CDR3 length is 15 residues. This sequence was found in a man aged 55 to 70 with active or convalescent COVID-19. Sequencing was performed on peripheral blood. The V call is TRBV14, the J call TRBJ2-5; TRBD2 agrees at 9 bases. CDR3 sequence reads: CASSSLAGVGETQYF. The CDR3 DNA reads TGTGCCAGCAGCAGTTTAGCGGGAGTGGGGGAGACCCAGTACTTC.